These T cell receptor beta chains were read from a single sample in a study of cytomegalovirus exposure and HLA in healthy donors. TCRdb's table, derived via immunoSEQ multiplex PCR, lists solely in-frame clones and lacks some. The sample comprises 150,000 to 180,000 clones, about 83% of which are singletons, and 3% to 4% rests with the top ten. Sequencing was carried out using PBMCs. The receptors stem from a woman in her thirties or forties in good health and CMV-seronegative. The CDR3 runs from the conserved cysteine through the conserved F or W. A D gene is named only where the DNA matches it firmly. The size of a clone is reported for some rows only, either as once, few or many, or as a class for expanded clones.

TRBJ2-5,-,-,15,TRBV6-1,TGTGCCAGCAGTTCGCCGGACGGGGGAAGGGAGACCCAGTACTTC,CASSSPDGGRETQYF
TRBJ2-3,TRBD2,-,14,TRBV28,TGTGCCAGCAGTCCGGGGGGATGGTCAGATACGCAGTATTTT,CASSPGGWSDTQYF
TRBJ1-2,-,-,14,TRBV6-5,TGTGCCAGCAGTCGGTCAGGCTCCCCGAGTGGCTACACCTTC,CASSRSGSPSGYTF
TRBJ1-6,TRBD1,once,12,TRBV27,TGTGCCAGCAGGACAGGGGCCTCACCCCTCCACTTT,CASRTGASPLHF
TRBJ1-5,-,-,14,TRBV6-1,TGTGCCAGCAGTGAATGGGAGGGAAGTCAGCCCCAGCATTTT,CASSEWEGSQPQHF
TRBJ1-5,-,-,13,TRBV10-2,TGCGCCAGCAGTCAGGGGTGGAATCAGCCCCAGCATTTT,CASSQGWNQPQHF
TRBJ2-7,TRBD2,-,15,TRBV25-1,TGTGCCAGCAGTGATCTAGCGGGAGGAGCCTACGAGCAGTACTTC,CASSDLAGGAYEQYF
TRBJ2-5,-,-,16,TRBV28,TGTGCCAGCAGTAGCCCCCGGGTCAGGGCTGGGGAGACCCAGTACTTC,CASSSPRVRAGETQYF
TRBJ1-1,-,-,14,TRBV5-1,TGCGCCAGCAGCTTGCGGGTAGACCCTACTGAAGCTTTCTTT,CASSLRVDPTEAFF
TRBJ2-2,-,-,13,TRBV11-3,TGTGCCAGCAGCTTTCCTGACACCGGGGAGCTGTTTTTT,CASSFPDTGELFF
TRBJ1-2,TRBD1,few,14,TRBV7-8,TGTGCCAGCAGCACCTCGGACAGGGCGCGAGGCTACACCTTC,CASSTSDRARGYTF
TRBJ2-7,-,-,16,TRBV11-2,TGTGCCAGCAGCTTAGGGACATCACCCCCCCTACTCGAGCAGTACTTC,CASSLGTSPPLLEQYF
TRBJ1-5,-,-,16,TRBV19,TGTGCCAGTAGTATAGATCCCGCCAGGGGAAATCAGCCCCAGCATTTT,CASSIDPARGNQPQHF
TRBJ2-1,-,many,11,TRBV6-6,TGTGCCAGCAGCCCAAGCGGGGAGCAGTTCTTC,CASSPSGEQFF
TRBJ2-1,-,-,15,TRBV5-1,TGCGCCAGCAGCTTGGAGTCCAACCGGGGAAATGAGCAGTTCTTC,CASSLESNRGNEQFF
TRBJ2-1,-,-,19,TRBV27,TGTGCCAGCAGGGCCCGGGTGGTGAGCGACCGGCTCAACTACAATGAGCAGTTCTTC,CASRARVVSDRLNYNEQFF
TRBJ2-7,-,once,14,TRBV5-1,TGCGCCAGCAGCTTTTCCCAGGGGTCCCACGAGCAGTACTTC,CASSFSQGSHEQYF
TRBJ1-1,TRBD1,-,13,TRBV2,TGTGCCAGCAGGGGACAGGGGAGTACTGAAGCTTTCTTT,CASRGQGSTEAFF
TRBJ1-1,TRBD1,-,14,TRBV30,TGTGCCTGGGGACAGGGCACTCGTCAGACTGAAGCTTTCTTT,CAWGQGTRQTEAFF
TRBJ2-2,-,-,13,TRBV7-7,TGTGCTAGCAGCTTAGTGGCCCCCGGGGAGCTGTTTTTT,CASSLVAPGELFF
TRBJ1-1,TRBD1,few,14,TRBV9,TGTGCCAGCAGCGTAGTAGACAGGGCCACTGAAGCTTTCTTT,CASSVVDRATEAFF
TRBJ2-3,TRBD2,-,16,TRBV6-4,TGTGCCAGCAGTGACTCGACTAGCGGGGGGGCCGATACGCAGTATTTT,CASSDSTSGGADTQYF
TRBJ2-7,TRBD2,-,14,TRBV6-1,TGTGCCAGCAGCTTAAAGCGGGAGGATTACGAGCAGTACTTC,CASSLKREDYEQYF
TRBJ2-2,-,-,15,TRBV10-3,TGTGCCATCAGGATCGGGACTCCGAACACCGGGGAGCTGTTTTTT,CAIRIGTPNTGELFF
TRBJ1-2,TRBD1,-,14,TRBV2,TGTGCCAGCAGCGCCAGGGGGCGAGGGCTAGGCTACACCTTC,CASSARGRGLGYTF
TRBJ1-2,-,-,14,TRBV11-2,TGTGCCAGCAGCTCAGCGATTACTAACTATGGCTACACCTTC,CASSSAITNYGYTF
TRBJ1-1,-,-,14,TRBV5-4,TGTGCCAGCAGCTACTACTCTATGAACACTGAAGCTTTCTTT,CASSYYSMNTEAFF
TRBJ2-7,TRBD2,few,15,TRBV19,TGTGCCAGTAGTATAGCCCTAGCGGCTTACTACGAGCAGTACTTC,CASSIALAAYYEQYF
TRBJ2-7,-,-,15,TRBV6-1,TGTGCCAGCAGTTCCCGCCCCGGTAACCCCTACGAGCAGTACTTC,CASSSRPGNPYEQYF
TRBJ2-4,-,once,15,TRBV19,TGTGCCAGTAGTCAGACCGGGGGTACTACAAACATTCAGTACTTC,CASSQTGGTTNIQYF
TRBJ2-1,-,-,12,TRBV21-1,TGTGCCAGCAGGTTCGGGGGGGCTGAGCAGTTCTTC,CASRFGGAEQFF
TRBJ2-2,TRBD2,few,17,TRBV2,TGTGCCAGCAATCCAAGGAGAGGGAGGGCCTCGTCCGGGGAGCTGTTTTTT,CASNPRRGRASSGELFF
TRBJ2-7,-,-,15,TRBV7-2,TGTGCCAGCAGGTACGCGACACAGAGTCCCTACGAGCAGTACTTC,CASRYATQSPYEQYF
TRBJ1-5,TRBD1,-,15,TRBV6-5,TGTGCCAGCAGAATAAGACAGGGGGCTAATCAGCCCCAGCATTTT,CASRIRQGANQPQHF
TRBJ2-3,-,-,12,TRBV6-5,TGTGCCAGCAGTGCGGGGCCAGATACGCAGTATTTT,CASSAGPDTQYF
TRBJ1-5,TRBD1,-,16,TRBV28,TGTGCCAGCATTCTCGGCGGGACAGGGGATGGGCAGCCCCAGCATTTT,CASILGGTGDGQPQHF
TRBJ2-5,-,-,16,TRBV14,TGTGCCAGCAGCCAAGGTGATCGGGGGGCCACAGAGACCCAGTACTTC,CASSQGDRGATETQYF
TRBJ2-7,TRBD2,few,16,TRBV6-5,TGTGCCAGCAGTTACTCACTAGCGGGAGGGCCGGGCGAGCAGTACTTC,CASSYSLAGGPGEQYF
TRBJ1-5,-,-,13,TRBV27,TGTGCCAGCAGTTTCTTTAGCAATCAGCCCCAGCATTTT,CASSFFSNQPQHF
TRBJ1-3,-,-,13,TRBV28,TGTGCCAGCAGAGGGCCGGGAGGAAACACCATATATTTT,CASRGPGGNTIYF
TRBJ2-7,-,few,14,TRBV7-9,TGTGCCAGCAGCTTATCAGGCCGGCCCTACGAGCAGTACTTC,CASSLSGRPYEQYF
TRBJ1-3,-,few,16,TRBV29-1,TGCAGCGTTGAGAGGTTTTCGCAGGGCCCGGGAAACACCATATATTTT,CSVERFSQGPGNTIYF
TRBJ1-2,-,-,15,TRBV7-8,TGTGCCAGCAGCTTAGTGTACAGGGAAGACCATGGCTACACCTTC,CASSLVYREDHGYTF
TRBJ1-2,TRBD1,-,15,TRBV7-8,TGTGCCAGCAGCCGCGGGACAGGAGCTAACTATGGCTACACCTTC,CASSRGTGANYGYTF
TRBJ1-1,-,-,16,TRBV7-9,TGTGCCAGCAGCTTAGGGGGGGTAGGGAGAAAGCCTGAAGCTTTCTTT,CASSLGGVGRKPEAFF
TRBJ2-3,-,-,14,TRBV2,TGTGCCAGCAGTGTGGGGCTGCGCGCAGATACGCAGTATTTT,CASSVGLRADTQYF
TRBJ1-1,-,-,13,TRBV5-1,TGCGCCAGCAGCTTGGCCGCGGACACTGAAGCTTTCTTT,CASSLAADTEAFF
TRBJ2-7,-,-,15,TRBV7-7,TGTGCTAGCAGCTTATTTAGGTCAGGCATCTACGAGCAGTACTTC,CASSLFRSGIYEQYF
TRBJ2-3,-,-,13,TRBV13,TGTGCCAGCAGACTAGCTGGTACAGATACGCAGTATTTT,CASRLAGTDTQYF
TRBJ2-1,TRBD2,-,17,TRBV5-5,TGTGCCAGCAACCTTGGTGGAAGGTTAGGCCAGGGACTAACCGGGTTCTTC,CASNLGGRLGQGLTGFF
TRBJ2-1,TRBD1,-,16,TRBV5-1,TGCGCCAGCAGCTATTTCCGACAGGGGGCGGGCAATGAGCAGTTCTTC,CASSYFRQGAGNEQFF
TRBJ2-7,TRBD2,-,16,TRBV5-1,TGCGCCAGCAGCCCCGCCGGGGGAGGGCCCCCCTACGAGCAGTACTTC,CASSPAGGGPPYEQYF
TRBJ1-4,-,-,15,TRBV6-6,TGTGCCAGCAGTTACTCGAGAGAGAGTAATGAAAAACTGTTTTTT,CASSYSRESNEKLFF
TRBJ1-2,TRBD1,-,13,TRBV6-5,TGTGCCAGCAGTAAACAGGGGGCCGGAGGCTACACCTTC,CASSKQGAGGYTF